These 5 T cell receptor beta chains share one sample of origin, sequenced in a study of post-analysis software for immune sequencing data. Whole-study findings and limits: About 5 TRBV segments were more frequent in patients than controls; TRBV5-6, TRBV5-1 and TRBV20-1 belonged to this group.

Incorporated into the TCR beta cDNA libraries were unique molecular identifiers, which served to reduce PCR and sequencing biases. Each CDR3 protein gets one entry after TCRdb re-called the PCR reads with MiXCR. The table has hundreds of thousands of distinct CDR3 sequences, approximately 59% seen once. Their antigen targets remain unknown. Sequencing was performed on blood. The source of these receptors is a girl under 10 years old with multiple sclerosis.

The V gene is TRBV20-1, the J gene TRBJ1-5; D uncertain. The CDR3 totals 13 residues. Germline CDR1 DFQATT, CDR2 SNEGSKA (reference sequence). V was trimmed by 5 bases and J by 4 bases, leaving 12 bases between them. CDR3 in amino acids: CSAPATGNQPQHF. CDR3 in DNA: TGCAGTGCTCCCGCCACGGGAAATCAGCCCCAGCATTTT.

The chain carries TRBV5-6 and TRBJ2-1; possibly TRBD2 for D (7 bases). The CDR3 has 15 residues. Germline CDR1 is SGHDT and CDR2 is YYEEEE. The ends were cut back, 4 bases at V and 7 bases at J, with 18 bases in the middle. The CDR3 DNA reads TGTGCCAGCAGCCCTTTTGGAGGGGGGGCTAATGAGCAGTTCTTC. This sequence encodes CASSPFGGGANEQFF.

Only a few counts were recorded for this clonotype. In DNA, the CDR3 is TGCGCCAGCAGCTTCGCGAGTAGCTCCTACAATGAGCAGTTCTTC. Protein sequence: CASSFASSSYNEQFF. The V and J genes are TRBV5-1 and TRBJ2-1; D call uncertain. CDR1 and CDR2 from the germline V gene are SGHRS and YFSETQ. Trimming stripped 2 bases from V and 0 bases from J, with 9 bases between. The CDR3 sequence is 15 residues long.

This clonotype has a single count. The genes are TRBV29-1 and TRBJ2-3, with 7 nucleotides matching TRBD2. V shed 5 bases and J 4 bases; nucleotides not matched to a gene: 3. The CDR3 has 12 residues. The germline CDR1 and CDR2 sequences are SQVTM and ANQGSEA. The CDR3 sequence is CSVPTSADTQYF. DNA for the CDR3: TGCAGCGTTCCTACTAGCGCAGATACGCAGTATTTT.

The rearrangement links TRBV6-2 or TRBV6-3 to TRBJ1-2; the D gene is possibly TRBD1 (6 bases). Trimming pared 4 bases from V and 6 bases from J, leaving 18 bases between. The CDR3 sequence is 15 residues long. Germline V gene sequence: CDR1 MNHEY, CDR2 SVGEGT. CDR3: CASSSPVQGLHGYTF. As DNA, the CDR3 is TGTGCCAGCAGTTCCCCGGTACAGGGTCTTCATGGCTACACCTTC.